Presented here are 18 T cell receptor beta chains from one specimen sequenced in a study of T cells in narcolepsy. TCRdb's table, derived via immunoSEQ multiplex PCR, lists solely in-frame clones and lacks some. The table shows more than 10,000 clones, with over 90% occurring only once. Material for sequencing was CD45RA- memory CD4+ T cells from PBMCs. The receptors come from a human donor with narcolepsy.

The rearrangement joins TRBV18 to TRBJ2-3; D might be TRBD2 (6 bases). From germline, CDR1 is KGHSH and CDR2 LQKENI. The CDR3 runs 15 residues. V dropped 1 base and J dropped 1 base, with 9 bases sitting between them. In DNA, the CDR3 is TGTGCCAGCTCACCACTGGAGGGTCGCACAGATACGCAGTATTTT. Encoded protein: CASSPLEGRTDTQYF.

The V gene is TRBV6-5, the J gene TRBJ1-1; 8 bases agree with TRBD1. Unmatched junction bases numbered 2, after V lost 4 bases and J lost 1 base. Germline assignment: CDR1 MNHEY and CDR2 SVGAGI. CDR3 length: 14 residues. The CDR3, as DNA: TGTGCCAGCAGTTCAGGGGGCGGGAACACTGAAGCTTTCTTT. Translating gives CASSSGGGNTEAFF.

The CDR3 coding sequence is TGTGCCAGCAGTGCGACAGGGGGAAGAAGTCAGCCCCAGCATTTT. Amino acid sequence: CASSATGGRSQPQHF. V and J are TRBV6-6 and TRBJ1-5, with 9 bases aligning to TRBD1. V shed 5 bases, J shed 6 bases, and the junction held 8 bases outside the gene matches. In germline, CDR1 is MNHNY, CDR2 SVGAGI (reference sequence). This CDR3 has 15 amino acids.

The chain recombines TRBV20-1 with TRBJ1-2, with D unclear. This CDR3 contains 11 residues. V lost 0 bases to trimming and J lost 6 bases, with 5 bases between them. Germline assignment: CDR1 DFQATT and CDR2 SNEGSKA (reference sequence). This chain's CDR3 is CSARERNGYTF. The CDR3 nucleotides read TGCAGTGCTAGAGAGAGAAATGGCTACACCTTC.

This chain links TRBV7-8 with TRBJ2-7; possible D gene TRBD1, 5 bases. With 1 base removed from V and 6 bases from J, the gap between germline ends came to 13 bases. This CDR3 region has 14 residues. Germline V gene sequence: CDR1 SGHVS, CDR2 FQNEAQ. CDR3 residues: CASSLVQGLGEQYF. The CDR3 DNA is TGTGCCAGCAGCTTAGTGCAGGGTCTGGGCGAGCAGTACTTC.

This clone appeared a single time. The chain joins TRBV23-1 to TRBJ2-5, with D possibly matching TRBD2 (5 bases). TRBV23-1 is recorded as an ORF, its role being uncertain. This CDR3 contains 18 residues. Trimming removed 0 bases from V and 14 bases from J, with 31 bases in between. The CDR3 is CASSQSLVSSGNSGIGYF. The CDR3, as DNA: TGCGCCAGCAGTCAATCGCTAGTTTCCTCGGGGAACTCGGGGATTGGATACTTC.

DNA for the CDR3: TGTGCCATCAGTGAGCAGCCGGCTGGCACAGATACGCAGTATTTT. Translation: CAISEQPAGTDTQYF. The chain couples TRBV10-3 to TRBJ2-3, with D uncertain. Trimming pared 2 bases from V and 1 base from J, leaving 10 bases between. Germline CDR1 reads ENHRY; CDR2 reads SYGVKD. The length of the CDR3 is 15 residues.

The rearrangement uses TRBV10-3 and TRBJ2-7; TRBD2 is a possible D gene (6 bases). This CDR3 spans 16 amino acids. Germline CDR1 is ENHRY and CDR2 is SYGVKD. V shed 0 bases and J shed 0 bases, with 12 bases lying between them. Written as DNA, the CDR3 is TGTGCCATCAGTGAGTCGACAAAGCGGGTCTCCTACGAGCAGTACTTC. Amino acids: CAISESTKRVSYEQYF.

The chain couples TRBV7-2 to TRBJ2-1, with 8 bases aligning to TRBD2. CDR1 is SGHTA, CDR2 FQGNSA, per germline. Trimming took 2 bases from V and 5 from J; bases not matched to a gene: 5. The CDR3 is 15 amino acids. The CDR3: CASSLSSGKNNEQFF. CDR3 nucleotide sequence: TGTGCCAGCAGCTTAAGTAGCGGGAAAAACAATGAGCAGTTCTTC.

The V gene is TRBV27, the J gene TRBJ2-5, with 14 positions matching TRBD2. The CDR3 loop spans 15 amino acids. Germline-derived CDR1 and CDR2 are MNHEY and SMNVEV (reference sequence). V lost 6 bases to trimming and J lost 5 bases; unmatched junction nucleotides: 5. This chain's CDR3 is CASRTGLAGAETQYF. CDR3 nucleotides: TGTGCCAGCAGGACGGGACTAGCGGGAGCTGAGACCCAGTACTTC.

The J gene is TRBJ1-4, the V gene TRBV28, with D unresolved. The germline V gene has CDR1 MDHEN and CDR2 SYDVKM. The CDR3 is 15 amino acids. V was cut by 4 bases and J by 0 bases, with 9 bases left in between. CDR3 coding DNA: TGTGCCAGCAGTTCAGAGGGTGCAACTAATGAAAAACTGTTTTTT. This codes for CASSSEGATNEKLFF.

This clone appeared a single time. The V call is TRBV27, the J call TRBJ1-1; no firm D call. The CDR3 has 14 residues. CDR1 is MNHEY, CDR2 SMNVEV, per germline (reference sequence). V was trimmed by 0 bases and J by 4 bases, leaving 9 bases between them. The CDR3 DNA sequence: TGTGCCAGCAGTTTATCCCCCTATAGCACTGAAGCTTTCTTT. Amino acid sequence: CASSLSPYSTEAFF.

This chain joins TRBV9 and TRBJ2-2, with 11 nucleotides matching TRBD2. The germline CDR1 and CDR2 sequences are SGDLS and YYNGEE. This CDR3 is 19 amino acids long. Trimming took 1 base from V and 4 from J; bases not matched to a gene: 12. The CDR3 here is CASSVRLAGGRGGTGELFF. CDR3 in DNA: TGTGCCAGCAGCGTACGGCTAGCGGGGGGCCGGGGGGGCACCGGGGAGCTGTTTTTT.

The chain links TRBV6-1 to TRBJ2-3, with D hard to call. CDR3 length equals 16 residues. V lost 4 bases, J lost 3 bases, and 17 bases lay in between. CDR1 and CDR2 from the germline V gene are MNHNS and SASEGT. In DNA, the CDR3 is TGTGCCAGCAGTGGGGCCTTTGGTTCGACAACAGATACGCAGTATTTT. It specifies CASSGAFGSTTDTQYF.

The chain carries TRBV11-1 and TRBJ1-6, with D unresolved. Germline CDR1 reads SGHAT; CDR2 reads FQDESV (reference sequence). The CDR3 sequence is 13 residues long. V was clipped by 0 bases and J by 7 bases, with 4 bases between them. The CDR3 protein is CASSLAVNSPLHF. CDR3 nucleotides: TGTGCCAGCAGCTTAGCGGTAAATTCACCCCTCCACTTT.

The gene calls are TRBV7-8 and TRBJ1-1; TRBD1 aligns across 7 bases. Per germline, CDR1 SGHVS and CDR2 FQNEAQ. The CDR3 covers 20 residues. V was pared by 5 bases and J by 7 bases, with 28 bases of the junction left unmatched. The CDR3 DNA follows: TGTGCCAGCAGCGCAACTGGACAGGTGTATTTCGATACGTCACTAGGTGAAGCTTTCTTT. It encodes CASSATGQVYFDTSLGEAFF.

As regards this clone: At one of its ends the junction is not consistent with the germline gene, which may arise from a read error. The chain employs TRBV6-1 and TRBJ1-2; weak D call: TRBD1 (6 bases). This CDR3 is 13 amino acids long. Germline V gene sequence: CDR1 MNHNS, CDR2 SASEGT. The CDR3 region is CATSDWTVYGYTF. CDR3 nucleotides: TGTGCCACCAGTGATTGGACAGTCTATGGCTACACCTTC.

The chain is built from TRBV7-9 and TRBJ2-5; 9 nucleotides align to TRBD1. Germline CDR1 SEHNR, CDR2 FQNEAQ (reference sequence). With 5 bases clipped from V and 5 bases from J, the junction kept 6 bases outside the gene matches. This CDR3 spans 14 amino acids. CDR3 DNA sequence: TGTGCCAGCAGCACGGGACAGGGAGGGGAGACCCAGTACTTC. As protein: CASSTGQGGETQYF.